Listed below are T cell receptor beta chains from one sample, sequenced in a study of post-analysis software for immune sequencing data. TCRdb called the PCR reads again in MiXCR, with one record for every CDR3 protein. The sample includes a few hundred thousand distinct CDR3 sequences, 35% to 45% seen only once; the top ten take 6.5% to 8%. The sequencing input was blood. These receptor sequences come from a girl aged 2 to 9 with multiple sclerosis. CDR3s include the opening cysteine and the closing phenylalanine or tryptophan. Each record gives: CDR3 protein, CDR3 DNA, clone size, J gene, D gene, V gene. A D gene is named only where the DNA matches it firmly. Clone size appears in some rows only: once, few, many, or a class for an expanded clone.

CDR3aa: CASSQENIRGKKLFF; CDR3nt: TGCGCCAGCAGCCAAGAAAATATTAGGGGCAAAAAACTGTTTTTT; abundance: NA; j_gene: TRBJ1-4; d_gene: NA; v_gene: TRBV4-3
CDR3aa: CASSSSWRAEETQYF; CDR3nt: TGTGCCAGCAGCTCGTCCTGGAGAGCGGAAGAGACCCAGTACTTC; abundance: NA; j_gene: TRBJ2-5; d_gene: NA; v_gene: TRBV7-9
CDR3aa: CASRPGHDSPLHF; CDR3nt: TGTGCCAGCAGGCCGGGGCATGATTCACCCCTCCACTTT; abundance: NA; j_gene: TRBJ1-6; d_gene: NA; v_gene: TRBV9
CDR3aa: CSARKVQGNVYEQYF; CDR3nt: TGCAGTGCTAGAAAGGTACAGGGGAATGTCTACGAGCAGTACTTC; abundance: few; j_gene: TRBJ2-7; d_gene: TRBD1; v_gene: TRBV20-1
CDR3aa: CASSPGPTGSYEQYF; CDR3nt: TGTGCCAGCAGCCCAGGACCGACTGGAAGCTACGAGCAGTACTTC; abundance: NA; j_gene: TRBJ2-7; d_gene: NA; v_gene: TRBV3-1
CDR3aa: CSARDPRTSGGYEQFF; CDR3nt: TGCAGTGCTAGAGATCCCCGGACTAGCGGGGGCTATGAGCAGTTCTTC; abundance: few; j_gene: TRBJ2-1; d_gene: TRBD2; v_gene: TRBV20-1
CDR3aa: CASSRGQGGSQPQHF; CDR3nt: TGTGCCAGCAGCCGTGGACAGGGGGGGAGTCAGCCCCAGCATTTT; abundance: NA; j_gene: TRBJ1-5; d_gene: TRBD1; v_gene: TRBV7-9
CDR3aa: CASSGQGGFQETQYF; CDR3nt: TGTGCTAGTTCCGGACAGGGAGGCTTCCAAGAGACCCAGTACTTC; abundance: NA; j_gene: TRBJ2-5; d_gene: TRBD1; v_gene: TRBV12-5
CDR3aa: CASSYSGTGDSPLHF; CDR3nt: TGTGCCAGCAGTTACTCCGGGACAGGGGATTCACCCCTCCACTTT; abundance: few; j_gene: TRBJ1-6; d_gene: TRBD1; v_gene: TRBV6-5
CDR3aa: CASSRSDRGKGEAFF; CDR3nt: TGTGCCAGCAGCCGGAGCGACAGGGGAAAGGGTGAAGCTTTCTTT; abundance: NA; j_gene: TRBJ1-1; d_gene: TRBD1; v_gene: TRBV7-8
CDR3aa: CSATMGQETQYF; CDR3nt: TGCAGCGCTACAATGGGGCAAGAGACCCAGTACTTC; abundance: few; j_gene: TRBJ2-5; d_gene: NA; v_gene: TRBV29-1
CDR3aa: CASSLLSGGSYEQYF; CDR3nt: TGTGCCAGCAGTTTACTGTCAGGGGGCTCTTACGAGCAGTACTTC; abundance: NA; j_gene: TRBJ2-7; d_gene: TRBD1; v_gene: TRBV28
CDR3aa: CASSPDRGGYTF; CDR3nt: TGTGCCAGCAGCCCGGACCGCGGCGGCTACACCTTC; abundance: NA; j_gene: TRBJ1-2; d_gene: NA; v_gene: TRBV7-9
CDR3aa: CSVYIGPRVNYGYTF; CDR3nt: TGCAGCGTCTACATTGGCCCCAGGGTGAACTATGGCTACACCTTC; abundance: few; j_gene: TRBJ1-2; d_gene: NA; v_gene: TRBV29-1
CDR3aa: CASSQDRGPYNEQFF; CDR3nt: TGCGCCAGCAGCCAAGACAGGGGGCCCTACAATGAGCAGTTCTTC; abundance: few; j_gene: TRBJ2-1; d_gene: TRBD1; v_gene: TRBV4-1
CDR3aa: CASRQGGAGTQYF; CDR3nt: TGTGCCAGCAGACAGGGAGGTGCGGGTACGCAGTATTTT; abundance: NA; j_gene: TRBJ2-3; d_gene: NA; v_gene: TRBV4-2
CDR3aa: CASSLIGQGKETQDF; CDR3nt: TGTGCCAGCAGCTTAATAGGACAGGGAAAGGAGACCCAGGACTTC; abundance: once; j_gene: TRBJ2-5; d_gene: TRBD1; v_gene: TRBV7-3
CDR3aa: CASSPRGGVLDAQYF; CDR3nt: TGCGCCAGCAGCCCGCGTGGGGGGGTCCTAGATGCGCAGTATTTT; abundance: few; j_gene: TRBJ2-3; d_gene: TRBD2; v_gene: TRBV5-1
CDR3aa: CASTLVRGGNEQYF; CDR3nt: TGTGCCAGCACCCTGGTACGGGGGGGCAACGAGCAGTACTTC; abundance: NA; j_gene: TRBJ2-7; d_gene: TRBD2; v_gene: TRBV6-6
CDR3aa: CASSPIPPQLFF; CDR3nt: TGTGCCAGCAGCCCGATTCCACCGCAGCTGTTTTTT; abundance: NA; j_gene: TRBJ2-2; d_gene: NA; v_gene: TRBV11-1
CDR3aa: CASSGYSYRGETQYF; CDR3nt: TGTGCCAGCAGTGGGTACAGTTACCGCGGGGAGACCCAGTACTTC; abundance: few; j_gene: TRBJ2-5; d_gene: NA; v_gene: TRBV27
CDR3aa: CASSSMGQTNYGYTF; CDR3nt: TGTGCCAGCTCGTCCATGGGCCAGACTAACTATGGCTACACCTTC; abundance: few; j_gene: TRBJ1-2; d_gene: NA; v_gene: TRBV18
CDR3aa: CASSLTGGYYEQYF; CDR3nt: TGTGCCAGCAGTTTGACAGGGGGGTACTACGAGCAGTACTTC; abundance: NA; j_gene: TRBJ2-7; d_gene: TRBD1; v_gene: TRBV12-3/TRBV12-4
CDR3aa: CSAQGQKKLGEQFF; CDR3nt: TGCAGCGCCCAGGGACAGAAGAAATTAGGGGAGCAGTTCTTC; abundance: few; j_gene: TRBJ2-1; d_gene: TRBD1; v_gene: TRBV29-1
CDR3aa: CASSLVAKNIQYF; CDR3nt: TGTGCCAGCAGCTTGGTAGCCAAAAACATTCAGTACTTC; abundance: few; j_gene: TRBJ2-4; d_gene: NA; v_gene: TRBV5-6
CDR3aa: CSARGPGVGETQYF; CDR3nt: TGCAGTGCTAGAGGTCCAGGGGTTGGAGAGACCCAGTACTTC; abundance: few; j_gene: TRBJ2-5; d_gene: NA; v_gene: TRBV20-1
CDR3aa: CAWSVAYEQFF; CDR3nt: TGTGCCTGGAGTGTGGCCTATGAGCAGTTCTTC; abundance: few; j_gene: TRBJ2-1; d_gene: NA; v_gene: TRBV30
CDR3aa: CASSDPSCEQYF; CDR3nt: TGCGCCAGCAGCGATCCGTCCTGCGAGCAGTACTTC; abundance: NA; j_gene: TRBJ2-7; d_gene: NA; v_gene: TRBV10-2
CDR3aa: CASSPGVTQHF; CDR3nt: TGTGCCAGCAGCCCGGGGGTGACCCAGCATTTT; abundance: NA; j_gene: TRBJ1-5; d_gene: NA; v_gene: TRBV28
CDR3aa: CASIPGLARLNNEQFF; CDR3nt: TGTGCCAGCATCCCGGGACTAGCCCGGTTAAACAATGAGCAGTTCTTC; abundance: NA; j_gene: TRBJ2-1; d_gene: TRBD2; v_gene: TRBV28
CDR3aa: CASSFLGLNTGELFF; CDR3nt: TGCGCCAGCAGCTTCCTGGGGCTGAACACCGGGGAGCTGTTTTTT; abundance: NA; j_gene: TRBJ2-2; d_gene: NA; v_gene: TRBV5-1
CDR3aa: CSARPYQGTSIDTQYF; CDR3nt: TGCAGTGCTAGACCCTACCAGGGGACTAGCATAGATACGCAGTATTTT; abundance: few; j_gene: TRBJ2-3; d_gene: TRBD2; v_gene: TRBV20-1
CDR3aa: CASSERLGDRYSGYTF; CDR3nt: TGTGCCAGCAGTGAAAGGTTGGGGGACAGGTATAGTGGCTACACCTTC; abundance: NA; j_gene: TRBJ1-2; d_gene: TRBD1; v_gene: TRBV6-1
CDR3aa: CASSPDLPGGYNEQFF; CDR3nt: TGTGCCAGCAGCCCCGACTTACCAGGGGGCTACAATGAGCAGTTCTTC; abundance: few; j_gene: TRBJ2-1; d_gene: TRBD1; v_gene: TRBV7-2
CDR3aa: CASRLGQYMNTEAFF; CDR3nt: TGCGCCAGCAGATTGGGACAGTACATGAACACTGAAGCTTTCTTT; abundance: NA; j_gene: TRBJ1-1; d_gene: TRBD1; v_gene: TRBV5-1
CDR3aa: CASSHWRQKDYGYTF; CDR3nt: TGCGCCAGCAGCCATTGGAGACAGAAGGACTATGGCTACACCTTC; abundance: NA; j_gene: TRBJ1-2; d_gene: NA; v_gene: TRBV4-1
CDR3aa: CASSQGWASRADTQYF; CDR3nt: TGTGCCAGCAGCCAAGGGTGGGCGTCACGGGCAGATACGCAGTATTTT; abundance: NA; j_gene: TRBJ2-3; d_gene: NA; v_gene: TRBV3-1
CDR3aa: CASSGTGKDGYTF; CDR3nt: TGTGCCAGCAGCGGGACAGGGAAAGATGGCTACACCTTC; abundance: NA; j_gene: TRBJ1-2; d_gene: TRBD1; v_gene: TRBV6-5
CDR3aa: CASSPLGQTTDTQYF; CDR3nt: TGTGCCAGCAGCCCCCTAGGGCAAACCACAGATACGCAGTATTTT; abundance: NA; j_gene: TRBJ2-3; d_gene: NA; v_gene: TRBV7-2
CDR3aa: CASSLALVNEQFF; CDR3nt: TGCGCCAGCAGCTTGGCTCTAGTCAATGAGCAGTTCTTC; abundance: NA; j_gene: TRBJ2-1; d_gene: NA; v_gene: TRBV5-1
CDR3aa: CASSSHQGFTDTQYF; CDR3nt: TGTGCCAGCAGTTCCCACCAGGGCTTCACAGATACGCAGTATTTT; abundance: NA; j_gene: TRBJ2-3; d_gene: NA; v_gene: TRBV28